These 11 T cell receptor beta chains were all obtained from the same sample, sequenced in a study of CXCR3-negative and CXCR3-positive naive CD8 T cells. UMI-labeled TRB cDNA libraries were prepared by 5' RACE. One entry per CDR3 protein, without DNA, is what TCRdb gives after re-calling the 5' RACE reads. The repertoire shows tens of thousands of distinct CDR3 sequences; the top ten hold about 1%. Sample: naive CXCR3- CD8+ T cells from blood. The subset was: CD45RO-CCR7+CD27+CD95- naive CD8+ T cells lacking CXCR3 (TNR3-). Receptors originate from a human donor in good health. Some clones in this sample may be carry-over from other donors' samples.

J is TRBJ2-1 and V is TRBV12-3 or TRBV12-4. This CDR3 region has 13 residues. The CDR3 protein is CASSLGTSTEQFF.

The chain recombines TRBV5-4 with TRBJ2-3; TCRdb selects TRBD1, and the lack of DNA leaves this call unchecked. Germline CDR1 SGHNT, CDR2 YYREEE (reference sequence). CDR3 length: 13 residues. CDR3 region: CASSGSPQYPQYF.

The CDR3 region is CASSRLAGTNTDTQYF. The rearrangement links TRBV14 to TRBJ2-3; TCRdb designates TRBD2, a call that cannot be tested without DNA. In germline, CDR1 is SGHDN, CDR2 FVKESK. CDR3 length: 16 amino acids.

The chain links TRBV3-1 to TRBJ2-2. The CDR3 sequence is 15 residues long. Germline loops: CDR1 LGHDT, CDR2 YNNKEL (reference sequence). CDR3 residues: CASSQDLTTAGELFF.

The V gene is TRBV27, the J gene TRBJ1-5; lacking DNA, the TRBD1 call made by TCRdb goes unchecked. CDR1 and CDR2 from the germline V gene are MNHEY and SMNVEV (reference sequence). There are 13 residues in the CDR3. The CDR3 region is CASSLMGEQPQHF.

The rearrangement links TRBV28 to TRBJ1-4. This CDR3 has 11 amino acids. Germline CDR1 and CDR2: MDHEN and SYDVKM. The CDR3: CASIGAEKLFF.

CDR3 sequence reads: CASGTSWDDEQFF. V is TRBV12-3 or TRBV12-4 and J is TRBJ2-1; with no DNA, the TCRdb D assignment of TRBD2 cannot be verified. The CDR3 has 13 amino acids.

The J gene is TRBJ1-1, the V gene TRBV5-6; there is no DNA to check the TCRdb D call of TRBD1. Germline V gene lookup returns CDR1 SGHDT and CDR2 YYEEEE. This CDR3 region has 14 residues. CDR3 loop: CASSSPGHESEAFF.

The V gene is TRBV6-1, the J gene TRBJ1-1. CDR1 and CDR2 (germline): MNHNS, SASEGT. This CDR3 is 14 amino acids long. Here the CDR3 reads CASSDGVVNTEAFF.

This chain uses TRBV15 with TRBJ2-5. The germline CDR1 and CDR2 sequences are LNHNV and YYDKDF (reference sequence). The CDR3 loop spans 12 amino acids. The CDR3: CATRDSGETQYF.

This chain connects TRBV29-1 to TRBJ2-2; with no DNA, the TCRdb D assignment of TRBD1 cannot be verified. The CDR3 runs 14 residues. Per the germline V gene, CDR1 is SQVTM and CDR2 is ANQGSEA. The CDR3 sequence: CSVVGGSGTGELFF.